This TCR beta chain emerged from a study of cytomegalovirus exposure and HLA in healthy donors. Overall study: Approximately 85 million unique TCRs from HLA-typed donors were held in an early release of data.

Participants comprised healthy donors of bone marrow. The CDR3 sequence is 17 residues long. Germline V CDR1 and CDR2: MDHEN, SYDVKM. V dropped 6 bases and J dropped 0; count of bases not matched to a gene: 13. Whole-study findings and limits: As a later analysis revealed, the rate of TCR association differed by HLA locus, with DRB1 most and HLA-C fewest.

PCR employed 60 Vbeta and 13 Jbeta primers. In the original processing: An analysis performed later counted around 86 million unique TCR beta chains (around 11 million of them shared). The repertoire was sequenced with immunoSEQ multiplex PCR; TCRdb's copy has only in-frame clones and lacks some. From that table come the V and J calls and clone size; the DNA was used to work out D and trimming. The sample yields over 65,000 clones, around 79% seen once. On this clone itself: Its antigen is not identified.

The chain employs TRBV28 and TRBJ2-5, with 7 bases lining up with TRBD1. The source of this sequence is a woman aged 40 to 55 in good health and CMV-seropositive. The sequenced material came from PBMCs. As DNA, the CDR3 is TGTGCCAGCAGCCCGTTAATGGGGACAGCGTACCAAGAGACCCAGTACTTC. Protein product: CASSPLMGTAYQETQYF.